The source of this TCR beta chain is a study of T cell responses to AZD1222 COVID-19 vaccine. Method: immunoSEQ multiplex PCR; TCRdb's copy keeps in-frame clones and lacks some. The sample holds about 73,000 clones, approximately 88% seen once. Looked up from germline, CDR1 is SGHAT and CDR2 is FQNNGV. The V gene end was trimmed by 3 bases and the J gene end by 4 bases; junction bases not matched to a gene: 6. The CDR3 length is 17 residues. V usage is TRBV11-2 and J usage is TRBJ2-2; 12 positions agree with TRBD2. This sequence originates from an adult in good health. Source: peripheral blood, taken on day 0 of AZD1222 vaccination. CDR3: CASSFTSGGRGTGELFF. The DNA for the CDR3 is TGTGCCAGCAGCTTTACTAGCGGGGGGCGGGGCACCGGGGAGCTGTTTTTT. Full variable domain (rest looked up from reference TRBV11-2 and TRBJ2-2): EAGVAQSPRYKIIEKRQSVAFWCNPISGHATLYWYQQILGQGPKLLIQFQNNGVVDDSQLPKDRFSAERLKGVDSTLKIQPAKLEDSAVYLCASSFTSGGRGTGELFFGEGSRLTVL.